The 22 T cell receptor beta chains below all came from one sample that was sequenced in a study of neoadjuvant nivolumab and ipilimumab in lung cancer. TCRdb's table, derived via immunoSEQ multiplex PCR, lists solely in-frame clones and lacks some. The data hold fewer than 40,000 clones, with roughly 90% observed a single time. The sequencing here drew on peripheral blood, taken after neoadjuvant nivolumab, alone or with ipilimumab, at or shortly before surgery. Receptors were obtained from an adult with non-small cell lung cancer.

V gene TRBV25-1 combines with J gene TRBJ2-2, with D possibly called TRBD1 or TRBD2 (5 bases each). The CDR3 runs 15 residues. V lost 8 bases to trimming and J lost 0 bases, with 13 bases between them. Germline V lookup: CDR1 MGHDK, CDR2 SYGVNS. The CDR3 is CASGGHKSNTGELFF. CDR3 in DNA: TGTGCCAGCGGAGGACACAAATCGAACACCGGGGAGCTGTTTTTT.

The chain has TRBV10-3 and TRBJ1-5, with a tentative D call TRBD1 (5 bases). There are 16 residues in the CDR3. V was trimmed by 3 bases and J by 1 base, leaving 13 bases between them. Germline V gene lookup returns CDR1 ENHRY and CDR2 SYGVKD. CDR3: CAISDAGGRSNQPQHF. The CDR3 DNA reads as TGTGCCATCAGTGATGCGGGGGGGAGAAGCAATCAGCCCCAGCATTTT.

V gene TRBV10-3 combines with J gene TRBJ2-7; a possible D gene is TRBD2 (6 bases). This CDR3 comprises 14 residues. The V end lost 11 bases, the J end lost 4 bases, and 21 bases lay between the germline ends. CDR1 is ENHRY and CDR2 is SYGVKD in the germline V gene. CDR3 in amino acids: CAVGGSGTSYEQYF. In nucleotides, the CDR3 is TGTGCCGTTGGGGGTTCCGGGACTTCTTACGAGCAGTACTTC.

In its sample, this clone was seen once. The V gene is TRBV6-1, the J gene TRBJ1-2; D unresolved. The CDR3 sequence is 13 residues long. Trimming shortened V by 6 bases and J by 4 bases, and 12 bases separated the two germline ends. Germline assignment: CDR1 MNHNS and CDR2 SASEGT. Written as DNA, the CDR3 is TGTGCCAGCAGATTGCTGGGTAGCTATGGCTACACCTTC. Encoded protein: CASRLLGSYGYTF.

CDR3 coding DNA: TGTGCCAGCAGCTTAGACAGGCGTTTGGATGGCTACACCTTC. Its protein product is CASSLDRRLDGYTF. The rearrangement uses TRBV7-8 and TRBJ1-2; tentatively, D is TRBD1 (5 bases). V dropped 1 base and J dropped 6 bases, with 12 bases sitting between them. CDR3 length equals 14 residues. Germline lookup yields CDR1 SGHVS and CDR2 FQNEAQ.

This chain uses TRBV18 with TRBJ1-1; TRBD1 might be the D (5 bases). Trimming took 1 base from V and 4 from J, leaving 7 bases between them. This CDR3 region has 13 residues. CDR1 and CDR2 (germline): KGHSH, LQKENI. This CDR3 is CASSPQGTTEAFF. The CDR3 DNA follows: TGTGCCAGCTCACCACAGGGGACCACTGAAGCTTTCTTT.

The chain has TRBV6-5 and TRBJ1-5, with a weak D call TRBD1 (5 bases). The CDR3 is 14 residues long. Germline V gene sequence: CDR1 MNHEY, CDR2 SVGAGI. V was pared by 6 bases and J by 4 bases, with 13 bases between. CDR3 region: CASSPGTGNQPQHF. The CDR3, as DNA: TGTGCCAGCAGCCCCGGGACCGGTAATCAGCCCCAGCATTTT.

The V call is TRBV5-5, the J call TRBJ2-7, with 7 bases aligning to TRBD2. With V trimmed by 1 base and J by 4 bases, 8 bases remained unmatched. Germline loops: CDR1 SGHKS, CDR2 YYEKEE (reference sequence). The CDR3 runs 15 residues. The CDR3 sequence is CASSLRGGSGYEQYF. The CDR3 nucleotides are TGTGCCAGCAGCTTGCGGGGAGGGTCGGGATACGAGCAGTACTTC. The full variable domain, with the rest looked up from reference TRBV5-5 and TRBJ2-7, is DAGVTQSPTHLIKTRGQQVTLRCSPISGHKSVSWYQQVLGQGPQFIFQYYEKEERGRGNFPDRFSARQFPNYSSELNVNALLLGDSALYLCASSLRGGSGYEQYFGPGTRLTVT.

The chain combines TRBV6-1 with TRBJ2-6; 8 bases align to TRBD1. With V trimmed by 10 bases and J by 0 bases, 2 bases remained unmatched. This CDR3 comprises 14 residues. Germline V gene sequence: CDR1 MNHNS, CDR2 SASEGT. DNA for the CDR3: TGTGCCACAGGGGGCTTCTCTGGGGCCAACGTCCTGACTTTC. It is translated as CATGGFSGANVLTF.

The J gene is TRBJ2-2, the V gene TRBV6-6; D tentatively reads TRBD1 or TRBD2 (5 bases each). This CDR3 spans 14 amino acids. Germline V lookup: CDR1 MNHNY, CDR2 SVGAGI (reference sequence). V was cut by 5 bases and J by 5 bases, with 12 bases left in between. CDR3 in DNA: TGTGCCAGCAGTACCCAGTGGGGGACCGGGGAGCTGTTTTTT. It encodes CASSTQWGTGELFF.

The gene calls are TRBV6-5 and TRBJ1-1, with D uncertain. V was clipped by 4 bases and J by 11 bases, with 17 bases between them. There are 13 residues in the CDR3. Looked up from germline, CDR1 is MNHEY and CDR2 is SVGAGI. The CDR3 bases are TGTGCCAGCAGTTCCGGTGGCTACCGAAGGGCTTTCTTT. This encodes CASSSGGYRRAFF.

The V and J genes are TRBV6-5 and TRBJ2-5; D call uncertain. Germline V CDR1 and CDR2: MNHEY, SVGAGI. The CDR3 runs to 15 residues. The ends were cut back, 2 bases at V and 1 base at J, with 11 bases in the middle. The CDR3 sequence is CASSYTPGSQETQYF. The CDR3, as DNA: TGTGCCAGCAGTTACACCCCCGGCTCCCAAGAGACCCAGTACTTC.

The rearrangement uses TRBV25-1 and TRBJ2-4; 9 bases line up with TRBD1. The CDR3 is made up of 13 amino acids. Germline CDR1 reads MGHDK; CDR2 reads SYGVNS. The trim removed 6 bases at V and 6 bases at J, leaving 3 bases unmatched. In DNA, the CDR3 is TGTGCCAGCAGACAGGGGGCGAGAAACATTCAGTACTTC. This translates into CASRQGARNIQYF. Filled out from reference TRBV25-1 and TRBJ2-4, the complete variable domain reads EADIYQTPRYLVIGTGKKITLECSQTMGHDKMYWYQQDPGMELHLIHYSYGVNSTEKGDLSSESTVSRIRTEHFPLTLESARPSHTSQYLCASRQGARNIQYFGAGTRLSVL.

CDR3 in DNA: TGCGCCAGCAGCTTGGGACAGGGGGGCACTGAAGCTTTCTTT. The encoded protein is CASSLGQGGTEAFF. The chain carries TRBV5-1 and TRBJ1-1; 9 bases align to TRBD1. The CDR3 covers 14 residues. V dropped 0 bases and J dropped 4; count of bases not matched to a gene: 1. Germline V gene data show CDR1 as SGHRS and CDR2 as YFSETQ.

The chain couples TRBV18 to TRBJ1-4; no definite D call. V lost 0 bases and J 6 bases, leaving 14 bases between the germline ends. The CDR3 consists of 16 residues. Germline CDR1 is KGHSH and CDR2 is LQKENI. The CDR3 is CASSPPWNSCYEKLFF. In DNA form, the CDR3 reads TGTGCCAGCTCACCACCGTGGAACAGTTGTTATGAAAAACTGTTTTTT.

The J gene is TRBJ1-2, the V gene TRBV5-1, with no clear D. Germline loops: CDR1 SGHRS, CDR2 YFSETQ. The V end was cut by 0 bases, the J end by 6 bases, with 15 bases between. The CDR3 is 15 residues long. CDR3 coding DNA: TGCGCCAGCAGCTTGGAGGGAAGAGGGCATGATGGCTACACCTTC. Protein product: CASSLEGRGHDGYTF.

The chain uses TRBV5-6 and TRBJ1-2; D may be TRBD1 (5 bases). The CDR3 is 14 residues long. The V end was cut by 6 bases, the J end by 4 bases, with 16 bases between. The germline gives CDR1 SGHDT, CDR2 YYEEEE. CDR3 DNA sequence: TGTGCCAGCATCCAAGGTAGGGGATCCTATGGCTACACCTTC. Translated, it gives CASIQGRGSYGYTF.

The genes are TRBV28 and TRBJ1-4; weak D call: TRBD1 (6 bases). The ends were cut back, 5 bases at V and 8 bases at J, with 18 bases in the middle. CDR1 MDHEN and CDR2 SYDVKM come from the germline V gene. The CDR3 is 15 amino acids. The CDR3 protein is CASSPRGGRKEKLFF. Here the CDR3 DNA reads TGTGCCAGCAGTCCCCGCGGGGGGCGAAAGGAAAAACTGTTTTTT.

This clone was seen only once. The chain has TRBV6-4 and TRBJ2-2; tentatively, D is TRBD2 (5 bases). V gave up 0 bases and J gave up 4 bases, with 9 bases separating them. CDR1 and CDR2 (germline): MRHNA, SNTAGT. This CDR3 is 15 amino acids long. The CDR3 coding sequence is TGTGCCAGCAGTGACTCGTCGGGAACCACCGGGGAGCTGTTTTTT. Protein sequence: CASSDSSGTTGELFF.

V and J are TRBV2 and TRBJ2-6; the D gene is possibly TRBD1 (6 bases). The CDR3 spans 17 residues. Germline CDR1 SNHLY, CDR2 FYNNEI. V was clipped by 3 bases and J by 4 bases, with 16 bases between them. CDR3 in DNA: TGTGCCAGCAGTGAGTTTAGTACAGGGACCGGGGCCAACGTCCTGACTTTC. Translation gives CASSEFSTGTGANVLTF.

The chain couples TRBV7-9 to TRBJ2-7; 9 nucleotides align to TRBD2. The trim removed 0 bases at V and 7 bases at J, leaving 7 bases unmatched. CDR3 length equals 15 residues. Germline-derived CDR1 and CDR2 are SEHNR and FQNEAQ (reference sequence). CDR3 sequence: CASSLAGGRAGEQYF. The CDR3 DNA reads TGTGCCAGCAGCTTAGCTGGCGGGAGGGCCGGAGAGCAGTACTTC.

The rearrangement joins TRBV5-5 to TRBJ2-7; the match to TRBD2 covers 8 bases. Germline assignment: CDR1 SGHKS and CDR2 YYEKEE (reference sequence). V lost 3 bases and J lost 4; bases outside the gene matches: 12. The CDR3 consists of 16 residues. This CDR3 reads CASSSSISGKLYEQYF. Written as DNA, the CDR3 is TGTGCCAGCAGCTCCTCCATTAGCGGGAAGCTGTACGAGCAGTACTTC.